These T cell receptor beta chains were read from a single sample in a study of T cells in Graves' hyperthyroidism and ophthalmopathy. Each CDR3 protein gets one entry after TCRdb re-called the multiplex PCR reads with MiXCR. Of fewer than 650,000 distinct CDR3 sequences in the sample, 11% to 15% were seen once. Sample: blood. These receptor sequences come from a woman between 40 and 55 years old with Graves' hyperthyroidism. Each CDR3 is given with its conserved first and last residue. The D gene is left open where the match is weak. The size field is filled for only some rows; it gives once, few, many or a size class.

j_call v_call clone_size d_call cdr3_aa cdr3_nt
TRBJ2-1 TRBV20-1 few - CSATRAYEQFF TGCAGTGCGACGAGAGCCTACGAGCAGTTCTTC
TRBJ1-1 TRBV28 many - CASSLYRQINTEAFF TGTGCCAGCAGTTTATATCGGCAGATAAACACTGAAGCTTTCTTT
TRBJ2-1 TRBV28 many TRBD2 CASGTPGTSANNEQFF TGTGCCAGCGGAACCCCCGGGACTAGCGCCAACAATGAGCAGTTCTTC
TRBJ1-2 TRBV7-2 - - CASSLDGKNYGYTF TGTGCCAGCAGCTTAGACGGCAAAAACTATGGCTACACCTTC
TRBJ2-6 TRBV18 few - CASSPGGGGSGANVLTF TGTGCCAGCTCACCCGGGGGAGGTGGCTCTGGGGCCAACGTCCTGACTTTC
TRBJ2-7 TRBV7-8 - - CASSLVRQRPYEQYF TGTGCCAGCAGCTTAGTTCGACAGCGACCCTACGAGCAGTACTTC
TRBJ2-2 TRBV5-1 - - CASSPVGTGELFF TGCGCCAGCAGCCCTGTAGGAACCGGGGAGCTGTTTTTT
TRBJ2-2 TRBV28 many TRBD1 CASSYNRPGGGELFF TGTGCCAGCAGTTACAACAGGCCAGGGGGCGGGGAGCTGTTTTTT
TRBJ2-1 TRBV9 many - CASSVGVEGAPHEQFF TGTGCCAGCAGCGTCGGGGTTGAGGGAGCCCCCCATGAGCAGTTCTTC
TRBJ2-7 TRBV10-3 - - CASSGNSLYEQYF TGTGCCAGCAGTGGGAACAGCCTCTACGAGCAGTACTTC
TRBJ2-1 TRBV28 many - CASSLGGRDTYNEQFF TGTGCCAGCAGTTTAGGGGGGCGCGATACGTACAATGAGCAGTTCTTC